The clone carrying this TCR beta chain appeared once. Its antigen is unidentified. The record originates from a study of cytotoxic CD8 clonotypes in ibrutinib-treated CLL. Study at large: Included were some eleven relapsed/refractory and 15 treatment-naive patients, of whom approximately 17 were IGHV unmutated.

Using immunoSEQ multiplex PCR, the repertoire was profiled, and TCRdb retains in-frame clones only, with some absent. The data hold more than 15,000 clones, with about 61% observed a single time. In germline, CDR1 is MGHRA, CDR2 YSYEKL. Trimming cost V 1 base and J 2 bases; bases outside gene matches: 3. CDR3 length: 15 amino acids. Findings and limits, study-wide: Circulating CD8+ T-cell counts were tracked by baseline clonality, which exceeded that of age-matched healthy donors.

Sequencing used PBMCs, obtained after 12 months of ibrutinib treatment. This TCR derives from a human donor with chronic lymphocytic leukemia. The gene calls are TRBV4-1 and TRBJ2-7; 9 nucleotides align to TRBD2. CDR3 in amino acids: CASSQALAGPYEQYF. The CDR3 DNA reads as TGCGCCAGCAGCCAAGCACTAGCGGGCCCCTACGAGCAGTACTTC.